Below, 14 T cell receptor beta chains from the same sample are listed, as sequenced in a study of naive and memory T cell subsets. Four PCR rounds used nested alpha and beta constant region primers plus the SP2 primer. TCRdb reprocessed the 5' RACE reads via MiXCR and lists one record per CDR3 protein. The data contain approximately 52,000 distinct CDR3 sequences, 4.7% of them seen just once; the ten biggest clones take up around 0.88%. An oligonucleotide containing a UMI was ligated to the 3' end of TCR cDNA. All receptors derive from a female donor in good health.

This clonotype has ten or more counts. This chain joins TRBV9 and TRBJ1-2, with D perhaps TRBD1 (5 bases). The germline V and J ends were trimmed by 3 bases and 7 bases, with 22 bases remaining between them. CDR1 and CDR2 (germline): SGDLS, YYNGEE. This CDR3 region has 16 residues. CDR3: CASSEARWGSGFGYTF. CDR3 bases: TGTGCCAGCAGCGAGGCCCGTTGGGGGTCAGGGTTTGGCTACACCTTC. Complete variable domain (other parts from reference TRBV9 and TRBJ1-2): DSGVTQTPKHLITATGQRVTLRCSPRSGDLSVYWYQQSLDQGLQFLIQYYNGEERAKGNILERFSAQQFPDLHSELNLSSLELGDSALYFCASSEARWGSGFGYTFGSGTRLTVV.

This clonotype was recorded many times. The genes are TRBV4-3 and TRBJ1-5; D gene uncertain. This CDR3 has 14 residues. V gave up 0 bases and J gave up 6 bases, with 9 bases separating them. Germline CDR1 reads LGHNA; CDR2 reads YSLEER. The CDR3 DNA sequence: TGCGCCAGCAGCCAAGACCAATCCCGTCAGCCCCAGCATTTT. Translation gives CASSQDQSRQPQHF.

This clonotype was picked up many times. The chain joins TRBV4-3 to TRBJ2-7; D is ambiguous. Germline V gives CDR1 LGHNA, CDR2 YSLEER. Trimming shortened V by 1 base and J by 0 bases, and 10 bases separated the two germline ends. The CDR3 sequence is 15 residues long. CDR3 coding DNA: TGCGCCAGCAGCCAAGTGTCTTCAGTCTCCTACGAGCAGTACTTC. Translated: CASSQVSSVSYEQYF.

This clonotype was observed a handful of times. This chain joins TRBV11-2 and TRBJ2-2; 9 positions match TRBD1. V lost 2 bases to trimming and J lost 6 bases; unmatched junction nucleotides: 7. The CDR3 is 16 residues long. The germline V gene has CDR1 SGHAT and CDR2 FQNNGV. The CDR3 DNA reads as TGTGCCAGCAGCTTAAACCCGGGACAGGGCGCCGGGGAGCTGTTTTTT. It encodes CASSLNPGQGAGELFF.

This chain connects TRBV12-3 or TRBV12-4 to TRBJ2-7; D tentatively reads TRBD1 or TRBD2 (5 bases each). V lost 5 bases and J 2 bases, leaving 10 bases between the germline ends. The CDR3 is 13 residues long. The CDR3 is CASSPGSTYEQYF. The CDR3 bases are TGTGCCAGCAGTCCAGGGAGCACCTACGAGCAGTACTTC.

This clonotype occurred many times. CDR3 coding DNA: TGTGCCAGCAGTCCTAGGGGGAGGGCCTTCACAGATACGCAGTATTTT. Protein product: CASSPRGRAFTDTQYF. The chain combines TRBV12-3 or TRBV12-4 with TRBJ2-3, with D perhaps TRBD2 (7 bases). This CDR3 region has 16 residues. Trimming removed 5 bases at V and 2 bases at J, with 17 bases between.

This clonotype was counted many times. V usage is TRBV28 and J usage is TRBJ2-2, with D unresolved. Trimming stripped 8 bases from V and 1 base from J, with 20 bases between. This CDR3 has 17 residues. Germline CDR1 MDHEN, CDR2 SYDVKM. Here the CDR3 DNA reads TGTGCCAGCCTCCCCCCCCGCCGACGGATGAACACCGGGGAGCTGTTTTTT. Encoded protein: CASLPPRRRMNTGELFF.

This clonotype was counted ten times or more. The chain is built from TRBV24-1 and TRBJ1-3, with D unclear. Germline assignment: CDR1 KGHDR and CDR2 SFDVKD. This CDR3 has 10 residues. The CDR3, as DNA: TGTAGTTCTAATGGAAACACCATATATTTT. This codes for CSSNGNTIYF.

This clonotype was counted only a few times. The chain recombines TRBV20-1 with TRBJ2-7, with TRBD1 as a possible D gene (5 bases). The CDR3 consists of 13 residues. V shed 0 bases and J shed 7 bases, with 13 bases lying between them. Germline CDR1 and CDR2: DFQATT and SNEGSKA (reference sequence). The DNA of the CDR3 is TGCAGTGCTAGAGATCCAGGGCCCCTGGAGCAGTACTTC. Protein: CSARDPGPLEQYF.

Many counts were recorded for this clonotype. The chain's CDR3 is CASSSQGQETQYF. In nucleotides, the CDR3 is TGCGCCAGCAGCTCACAGGGACAAGAGACCCAGTACTTC. This chain connects TRBV5-1 to TRBJ2-5, with a weak D call TRBD1 (6 bases). Germline loops: CDR1 SGHRS, CDR2 YFSETQ. V was shortened by 3 bases and J by 2 bases, with 8 bases between the two germline ends. The CDR3 is 13 residues long.

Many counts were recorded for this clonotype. CDR3 protein: CASSRDRGEQYF. CDR3 DNA: TGTGCCAGCTCACGGGACAGGGGCGAGCAGTACTTC. The chain has TRBV18 and TRBJ2-7; 10 bases line up with TRBD1. The germline V gene encodes CDR1 KGHSH and CDR2 LQKENI. The CDR3 extends over 12 amino acids. After removal of 4 bases from V and 6 bases from J, the junction contained 0 bases not matched to a gene. Supplemented by reference TRBV18 and TRBJ2-7, the full variable domain reads NAGVMQNPRHLVRRRGQEARLRCSPMKGHSHVYWYRQLPEEGLKFMVYLQKENIIDESGMPKERFSAEFPKEGPSILRIQQVVRGDSAAYFCASSRDRGEQYFGPGTRLTVT.

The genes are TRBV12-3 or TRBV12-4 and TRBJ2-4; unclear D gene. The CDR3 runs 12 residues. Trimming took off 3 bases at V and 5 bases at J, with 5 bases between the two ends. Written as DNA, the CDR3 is TGTGCCAGCAGTTTCGGTCAAAACATTCAGTACTTC. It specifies CASSFGQNIQYF.

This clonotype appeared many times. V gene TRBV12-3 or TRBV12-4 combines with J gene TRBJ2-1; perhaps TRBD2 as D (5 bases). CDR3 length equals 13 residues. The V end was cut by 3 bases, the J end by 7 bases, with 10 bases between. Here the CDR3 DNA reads TGTGCCAGCAGTTTCACTAGAGCGAATGAGCAGTTCTTC. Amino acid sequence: CASSFTRANEQFF.

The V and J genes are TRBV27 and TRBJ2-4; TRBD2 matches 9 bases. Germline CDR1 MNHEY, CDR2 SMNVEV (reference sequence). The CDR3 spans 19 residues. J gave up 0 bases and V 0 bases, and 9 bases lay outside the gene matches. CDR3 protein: CASSLSRLASGEAKNIQYF. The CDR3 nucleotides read TGTGCCAGCAGTTTATCACGCCTGGCTAGCGGGGAAGCCAAAAACATTCAGTACTTC.